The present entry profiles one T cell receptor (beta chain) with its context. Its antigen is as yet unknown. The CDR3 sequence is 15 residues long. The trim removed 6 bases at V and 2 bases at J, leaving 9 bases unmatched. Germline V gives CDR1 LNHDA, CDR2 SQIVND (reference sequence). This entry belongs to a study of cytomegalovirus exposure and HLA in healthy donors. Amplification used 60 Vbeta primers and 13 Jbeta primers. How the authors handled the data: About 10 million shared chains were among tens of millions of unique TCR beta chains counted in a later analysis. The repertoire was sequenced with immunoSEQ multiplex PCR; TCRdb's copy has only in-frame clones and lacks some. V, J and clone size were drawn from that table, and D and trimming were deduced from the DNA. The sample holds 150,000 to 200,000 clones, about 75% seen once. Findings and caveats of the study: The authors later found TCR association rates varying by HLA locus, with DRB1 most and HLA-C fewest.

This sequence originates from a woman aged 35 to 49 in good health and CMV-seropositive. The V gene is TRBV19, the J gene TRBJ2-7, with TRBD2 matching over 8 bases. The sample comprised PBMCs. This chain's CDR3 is CASRLREREPYEQYF. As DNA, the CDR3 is TGTGCCAGTAGATTGAGGGAGCGGGAGCCCTACGAGCAGTACTTC.